The sequence of this T cell receptor (beta chain) was determined in a study of OX40 agonist ivuxolimab in advanced cancers. TCRdb's copy holds only in-frame clones and misses some; the assay was immunoSEQ multiplex PCR. This table holds about 19,000 clones, about 70% found once. Per germline, CDR1 SGHVS and CDR2 FNYEAQ. The CDR3 has 18 residues. Trimming pared 1 base from V and 1 base from J, leaving 16 bases between. V usage is TRBV7-6 and J usage is TRBJ1-4, with a tentative D call TRBD1 (5 bases). The receptor comes from an adult with an advanced solid tumor such as melanoma, head and neck, liver or kidney cancer. The sequencing used CD4+ or CD8+ T cells sorted from blood, collected in a trial of the OX40 agonist ivuxolimab. The CDR3: CASSLDLAGMVTNEKLFF. The CDR3 DNA sequence: TGTGCCAGCAGCTTAGATTTGGCAGGGATGGTAACTAATGAAAAACTGTTTTTT. Filled out from reference TRBV7-6 and TRBJ1-4, the complete variable domain reads GAGVSQSPRYKVTKRGQDVALRCDPISGHVSLYWYRQALGQGPEFLTYFNYEAQQDKSGLPNDRFSAERPEGSISTLTIQRTEQRDSAMYRCASSLDLAGMVTNEKLFFGSGTQLSVL.